This is a list of T cell receptor beta chains from one sample in a study of T cells in localized non-small cell lung cancer. Generated by immunoSEQ multiplex PCR, the TCRdb table keeps only in-frame clones and is missing some. This sample has around 760 clones, with roughly 25% found just once. Sequences were derived from lung tumor tissue, sampled before any cancer treatment. The receptors come from a male donor at least 60 years old with stage III squamous cell lung carcinoma. CDR3s include the opening cysteine and the closing phenylalanine or tryptophan. D genes are given only for firm matches.

D gene,V gene,J gene,CDR3 protein
TRBD1,TRBV9,TRBJ2-2,CASSKGQLNTGELFF
NA,TRBV6-8,TRBJ1-6,CASSVNNGGSPLHF
NA,TRBV6-8,TRBJ1-6,CASSSRSTDSPLHF
TRBD1,TRBV9,TRBJ2-5,CASSPTTGGIGTQYF
TRBD1,TRBV6-8,TRBJ1-3,CAANEQGATGNTIYF
TRBD1,TRBV19,TRBJ1-2,CASSTGGQTYGYTF
NA,TRBV6-8,TRBJ2-5,CASSGSPQETQYF
TRBD2,TRBV30,TRBJ2-1,CAWSVRWTSGGRHNEQFF
TRBD1,TRBV6-8,TRBJ1-1,CASSYSALPGQGGTEAFF
NA,TRBV12-5,TRBJ1-5,CASGSNQPQHF
TRBD1,TRBV15,TRBJ1-5,CATSRPGQGYHQPQHF
NA,TRBV11-3,TRBJ1-1,CASSQETVKGTEAFF
NA,TRBV30,TRBJ1-3,CAWSGKSFSGNTIYF
TRBD1,TRBV18,TRBJ2-6,CASSALRTGTGANVLTF
NA,TRBV1,TRBJ2-4,CASSPNVAKNIQYF
NA,TRBV14,TRBJ2-6,CASSQRHSGANVLTF
TRBD1,TRBV11-3,TRBJ1-1,CASSARQGGDTEAFF
NA,TRBV11-3,TRBJ1-6,CASSRTSRNSPLHF
NA,TRBV19,TRBJ2-2,CASKYGARSGELFF
NA,TRBV4-1,TRBJ1-4,CASSQDTRDATNEKLFF
NA,TRBV9,TRBJ2-7,CASSPAGRANEQYF
TRBD1,TRBV15,TRBJ2-7,CATSITTGRPGEQYF
NA,TRBV19,TRBJ1-5,CASSPGVNQPQHF
TRBD1,TRBV6-7,TRBJ2-7,CASSDRVEQYF
TRBD1,TRBV9,TRBJ1-2,CASTMRGTGGNYTF
NA,TRBV19,TRBJ1-1,CASSIKGSNTEAFF